The 24 T cell receptor beta chains in this list originate from one sample, sequenced in a study of monozygotic twins with inflammatory bowel disease (dated by TCRdb to between 2018 and 2021). Library preparation employed 5' RACE. Sequencing relied on an Illumina HiSeq 2500. Each CDR3 protein sequence appears as one entry after TCRdb reprocessed the reads, and no DNA is included. The sample's records list about 93,000 distinct CDR3 sequences. The top ten clones comprise 7.4% of the sample. The sample was blood. The receptors derive from a human donor with ulcerative colitis or Crohn's disease, or a healthy co-twin of an affected twin (not recorded which).

The V and J genes are TRBV6-1 and TRBJ2-5; absent DNA, TCRdb's TRBD1 call cannot be checked. CDR3 length: 16 amino acids. Germline V gene data show CDR1 as MNHNS and CDR2 as SASEGT. The CDR3 loop reads CASGGIDRQSWETQYF.

The chain joins TRBV25-1 to TRBJ2-7; with no DNA, the TCRdb D assignment of TRBD1 cannot be verified. Per germline, CDR1 MGHDK and CDR2 SYGVNS. The CDR3 length is 12 residues. CDR3 protein: CASSTGAYEQYF.

The chain has TRBV20-1 and TRBJ1-3; absent DNA, TCRdb's TRBD1 call cannot be checked. Germline V gene lookup returns CDR1 DFQATT and CDR2 SNEGSKA (reference sequence). CDR3 size: 16 residues. CDR3 sequence reads: CSARVNRRSSGNTIYF.

This chain uses TRBV6-1 with TRBJ2-7; TCRdb's assignment of TRBD2 cannot be checked, as there is no DNA. Germline loops: CDR1 MNHNS, CDR2 SASEGT. The CDR3 covers 15 residues. The CDR3 protein is CASSETSGEAYEQYF.

The chain combines TRBV18 with TRBJ2-7. This CDR3 has 15 residues. Per the germline V gene, CDR1 is KGHSH and CDR2 is LQKENI. CDR3 sequence reads: CASSPPGAYSYEQYF. Complete variable domain (other parts from reference TRBV18 and TRBJ2-7): NAGVMQNPRHLVRRRGQEARLRCSPMKGHSHVYWYRQLPEEGLKFMVYLQKENIIDESGMPKERFSAEFPKEGPSILRIQQVVRGDSAAYFCASSPPGAYSYEQYFGPGTRLTVT.

The chain joins TRBV20-1 to TRBJ2-5; TCRdb designates TRBD2, a call that cannot be tested without DNA. The CDR3 is 14 amino acids. Germline V gives CDR1 DFQATT, CDR2 SNEGSKA (reference sequence). The CDR3: CSATPGSQSETQYF.

The rearrangement joins TRBV12-3 or TRBV12-4 to TRBJ1-6; TCRdb names TRBD1, which stays unverified in the absence of DNA. The CDR3 runs to 14 residues. The CDR3 is CASSTGDRFLSLHF.

The chain has TRBV5-1 and TRBJ1-5. CDR1 SGHRS and CDR2 YFSETQ come from the germline V gene. This CDR3 contains 17 residues. CDR3 sequence reads: CASSLLPMTNNNQPQHF.

The chain is built from TRBV6-1 and TRBJ2-1; TCRdb picks TRBD1, but there is no DNA to check that call. Per germline, CDR1 MNHNS and CDR2 SASEGT. The CDR3 runs 14 residues. CDR3: CASSELQGANEQFF.

The chain couples TRBV19 to TRBJ1-5; as DNA is missing, the TRBD1 call by TCRdb cannot be tested. Germline V CDR1 and CDR2: LNHDA, SQIVND (reference sequence). The CDR3 is made up of 16 amino acids. The CDR3: CASSSGQSYSNQPQHF.

The rearrangement joins TRBV20-1 to TRBJ2-7; TCRdb returns TRBD2, unconfirmable since there is no DNA. The CDR3 spans 13 residues. Germline values: CDR1 DFQATT, CDR2 SNEGSKA (reference sequence). The chain's CDR3 is CSAPTSGGLEQYF.

The chain's CDR3 is CASSYERGRAFF. The J gene is TRBJ1-1, the V gene TRBV6-5; TCRdb gives TRBD1 as the D gene, but with no DNA this cannot be confirmed. The germline CDR1 and CDR2 sequences are MNHEY and SVGAGI. This CDR3 spans 12 amino acids.

This chain links TRBV3-1 with TRBJ2-5. The CDR3 runs to 15 residues. Per the germline V gene, CDR1 is LGHDT and CDR2 is YNNKEL (reference sequence). CDR3 amino acids: CASSQELHRQETQYF.

The chain uses TRBV7-6 and TRBJ2-2; TCRdb's D gene call, TRBD1, goes unchecked for lack of DNA. Germline V gene lookup returns CDR1 SGHVS and CDR2 FNYEAQ. This CDR3 is built from 16 residues. CDR3 region: CASSFRPGQGTGELFF.

The J gene is TRBJ2-3, the V gene TRBV20-1. The CDR3 is 14 amino acids. Germline V gene sequence: CDR1 DFQATT, CDR2 SNEGSKA (reference sequence). Here the CDR3 reads CSALESTSTDTQYF.

The gene calls are TRBV19 and TRBJ1-3; the D call from TCRdb, TRBD1, cannot be confirmed without DNA. Germline CDR1 and CDR2: LNHDA and SQIVND (reference sequence). This CDR3 has 15 residues. CDR3 sequence reads: CASSVTGLSGNTIYF.

The V call is TRBV20-1, the J call TRBJ1-1. Germline CDR1 is DFQATT and CDR2 is SNEGSKA (reference sequence). This CDR3 contains 14 residues. The CDR3 sequence: CSAKMRRMNTEAFF.

The chain joins TRBV18 to TRBJ2-5; TCRdb reports TRBD2, a call that lacks DNA to check it against. Per the germline V gene, CDR1 is KGHSH and CDR2 is LQKENI. CDR3 size: 15 residues. The CDR3 is CASRLLPLVGETQYF. Full variable domain (remainder filled in from reference TRBV18 and TRBJ2-5): NAGVMQNPRHLVRRRGQEARLRCSPMKGHSHVYWYRQLPEEGLKFMVYLQKENIIDESGMPKERFSAEFPKEGPSILRIQQVVRGDSAAYFCASRLLPLVGETQYFGPGTRLLVL.

The chain employs TRBV18 and TRBJ1-1; lacking DNA, the TRBD1 call made by TCRdb goes unchecked. CDR1 is KGHSH, CDR2 LQKENI, per germline. The CDR3 is made up of 14 amino acids. The CDR3 sequence is CASSPDLQGGEAFF.

The chain uses TRBV18 and TRBJ2-7; TCRdb indicates TRBD1, and absent DNA this call remains unverified. There are 16 residues in the CDR3. CDR1 is KGHSH and CDR2 is LQKENI in the germline V gene. The CDR3 here is CASSPPRDSSSYEQYF.

CDR3 region: CASSLSEGGELFF. The J gene is TRBJ2-2, the V gene TRBV5-5; TCRdb's D call of TRBD2 is untestable without DNA. Germline CDR1 reads SGHKS; CDR2 reads YYEKEE (reference sequence). The CDR3 is made up of 13 amino acids.

This rearrangement joins TRBV7-9 to TRBJ2-3; there is no DNA to check the TCRdb D call of TRBD2. This CDR3 is built from 14 residues. Germline CDR1 reads SEHNR; CDR2 reads FQNEAQ (reference sequence). The CDR3 sequence is CASSFGLAGDTQYF.

This sequence joins TRBV7-2 and TRBJ1-3. This CDR3 has 16 residues. Germline CDR1 SGHTA, CDR2 FQGNSA. CDR3 in amino acids: CASSSQGLLSGNTIYF.

V usage is TRBV7-9 and J usage is TRBJ1-1. Germline CDR1 is SEHNR and CDR2 is FQNEAQ (reference sequence). CDR3 length equals 16 residues. CDR3 protein: CASSGAARDGGTEAFF. The entire variable domain, with the rest obtained from reference TRBV7-9 and TRBJ1-1, is as follows: DTGVSQNPRHKITKRGQNVTFRCDPISEHNRLYWYRQTLGQGPEFLTYFQNEAQLEKSRLLSDRFSAERPKGSFSTLEIQRTEQGDSAMYLCASSGAARDGGTEAFFGQGTRLTVV.